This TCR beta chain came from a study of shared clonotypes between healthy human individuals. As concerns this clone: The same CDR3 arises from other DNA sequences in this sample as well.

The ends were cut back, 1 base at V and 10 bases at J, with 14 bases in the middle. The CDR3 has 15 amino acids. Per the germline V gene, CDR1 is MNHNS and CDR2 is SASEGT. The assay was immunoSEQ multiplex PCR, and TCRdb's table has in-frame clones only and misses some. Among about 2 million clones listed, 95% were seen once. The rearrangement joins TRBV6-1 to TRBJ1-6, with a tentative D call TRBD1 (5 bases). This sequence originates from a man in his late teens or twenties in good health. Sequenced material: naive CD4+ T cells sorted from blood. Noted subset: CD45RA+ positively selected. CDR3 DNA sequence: TGTGCCAGCAGTGAAGGAACAGGTCTAGGGTCACCCCTCCACTTT. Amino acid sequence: CASSEGTGLGSPLHF.